These 18 T cell receptor beta chains were sequenced from one sample in a study of tumour-infiltrating T cells in Burkitt lymphoma. Method: immunoSEQ multiplex PCR; TCRdb's copy keeps in-frame clones and lacks some. Seen here are more than 45,000 clones, approximately 31% observed once, and the top ten hold 2.5% to 3.5%. Material for sequencing was tumor tissue. These receptors all stem from a human donor with Burkitt lymphoma.

The chain recombines TRBV6-6 with TRBJ2-7; D is perhaps TRBD1 or TRBD2 (5 bases each). V shed 6 bases and J shed 1 base, with 13 bases lying between them. Germline V CDR1 and CDR2: MNHNY, SVGAGI (reference sequence). The CDR3 totals 14 residues. CDR3 amino acids: CASRWGKASYEQYF. The CDR3 DNA sequence: TGTGCCAGCAGATGGGGGAAGGCGTCCTACGAGCAGTACTTC.

Regarding this clone: A junction boundary mismatches the germline segment, possibly from a read error. This rearrangement joins TRBV2 to TRBJ1-2; 7 bases agree with TRBD1. CDR3 length: 14 amino acids. In germline, CDR1 is SNHLY, CDR2 FYNNEI. The CDR3 DNA reads TGTGCCAGCAGCGAAGCAGGGGGAGGCTCTGGCTACACCTTC. Amino acids: CASSEAGGGSGYTF.

The V and J genes are TRBV5-5 and TRBJ1-2; D unclear. The CDR3 sequence is 11 residues long. V was trimmed by 3 bases and J by 14 bases, leaving 14 bases between them. The germline gives CDR1 SGHKS, CDR2 YYEKEE (reference sequence). The CDR3 is CASSYLGRRTF. As DNA, the CDR3 is TGTGCCAGCAGCTATTTGGGCAGGAGAACCTTC.

This clone was found a few times. The gene calls are TRBV7-2 and TRBJ1-6, with 9 positions matching TRBD1. Germline lookup yields CDR1 SGHTA and CDR2 FQGNSA. The CDR3 loop spans 15 amino acids. V shed 5 bases and J 8 bases; nucleotides not matched to a gene: 7. The DNA for the CDR3 is TGTGCCAGCAGCCCGACAGGGGGTGAAGATTCACCCCTCCACTTT. This sequence encodes CASSPTGGEDSPLHF.

This clone has more than one count but fewer than ten. The V call is TRBV5-1, the J call TRBJ1-2, with D unclear. CDR1 and CDR2 from the germline V gene are SGHRS and YFSETQ. The V end was cut by 4 bases, the J end by 5 bases, with 9 bases between. The length of the CDR3 is 12 residues. In nucleotides, the CDR3 is TGCGCCAGCAGCGAATCTTCGTATGGCTACACCTTC. Amino acids: CASSESSYGYTF.

Notes on this clone: Germline is not matched at one junction end, which may reflect a read error. The CDR3 region is CASSEGQGHNSPLHF. CDR3 in DNA: TGTGCCAGCAGCGAAGGACAGGGGCATAATTCACCCCTCCACTTT. This chain links TRBV6-1 with TRBJ1-6, with 9 bases identical to TRBD1. CDR1 is MNHNS and CDR2 is SASEGT in the germline V gene. This CDR3 is built from 15 residues.

The chain uses TRBV6-6 and TRBJ2-3; D is perhaps TRBD1 (6 bases). V lost 2 bases and J 6 bases, leaving 18 bases between the germline ends. CDR1 is MNHNY, CDR2 SVGAGI, per germline (reference sequence). This CDR3 region has 16 residues. The CDR3 reads CASSYGDKLQGDTQYF. CDR3 DNA sequence: TGTGCCAGCAGTTACGGCGACAAACTCCAGGGGGATACGCAGTATTTT.

This chain connects TRBV2 to TRBJ1-6; weak D call: TRBD1 (5 bases). The ends were cut back, 8 bases at V and 8 bases at J, with 16 bases in the middle. Germline CDR1 SNHLY, CDR2 FYNNEI. This CDR3 has 14 residues. Written as DNA, the CDR3 is TGTGCCAGCGGGATTATAGGGACCTATTCACCCCTCCACTTT. Its translation is CASGIIGTYSPLHF.

This clone has only a few counts. The CDR3 nucleotides are TGTGCCAGTGCTCACCGGGGGCCCCAGCATTTT. This encodes CASAHRGPQHF. The chain couples TRBV19 to TRBJ1-5; D is uncertain. Trimming removed 8 bases from V and 9 bases from J, with 11 bases in between. There are 11 residues in the CDR3. CDR1 and CDR2 from the germline V gene are LNHDA and SQIVND (reference sequence).

The chain joins TRBV7-9 to TRBJ1-2, with TRBD1 matching over 8 bases. Germline V lookup: CDR1 SEHNR, CDR2 FQNEAQ (reference sequence). The V gene end was trimmed by 3 bases and the J gene end by 2 bases; junction bases not matched to a gene: 2. The CDR3 is made up of 14 amino acids. The CDR3 reads CASSLGQENYGYTF. The DNA for the CDR3 is TGTGCCAGCAGCTTGGGACAGGAAAACTATGGCTACACCTTC.

The chain joins TRBV10-3 to TRBJ2-1, with 9 bases lining up with TRBD1. V lost 6 bases and J lost 5; bases outside the gene matches: 5. Germline CDR1 reads ENHRY; CDR2 reads SYGVKD. The CDR3 loop spans 14 amino acids. The CDR3 DNA reads as TGTGCCATCAGACAGGGGGCCGGGAACAATGAGCAGTTCTTC. Its protein product is CAIRQGAGNNEQFF.

The chain carries TRBV7-2 and TRBJ2-5; 10 positions match TRBD1. CDR1 is SGHTA, CDR2 FQGNSA, per germline. The CDR3 has 15 amino acids. J lost 5 bases, V lost 1 base, and 4 bases had no gene match. CDR3 DNA sequence: TGTGCCAGCAGCTTAGGGACAGGGGGATTGGAGACCCAGTACTTC. Amino acid sequence: CASSLGTGGLETQYF.

The gene calls are TRBV9 and TRBJ2-1; D unclear. The CDR3 length is 15 residues. From germline, CDR1 is SGDLS and CDR2 YYNGEE. V lost 2 bases, J lost 0 bases, and 9 bases lay in between. CDR3 sequence (DNA): TGTGCCAGCAGCGTCTCCCAGAACTCCTACAATGAGCAGTTCTTC. Residues: CASSVSQNSYNEQFF. Full variable domain (remainder filled in from reference TRBV9 and TRBJ2-1): DSGVTQTPKHLITATGQRVTLRCSPRSGDLSVYWYQQSLDQGLQFLIQYYNGEERAKGNILERFSAQQFPDLHSELNLSSLELGDSALYFCASSVSQNSYNEQFFGPGTRLTVL.

The chain employs TRBV7-2 and TRBJ2-2; 8 bases map to TRBD2. V lost 8 bases and J lost 3; bases outside the gene matches: 5. In germline, CDR1 is SGHTA, CDR2 FQGNSA. The CDR3 extends over 14 amino acids. This CDR3 is CASGRGGDTGELFF. CDR3 DNA sequence: TGTGCCAGCGGCCGGGGGGGGGACACCGGGGAGCTGTTTTTT.

The chain combines TRBV2 with TRBJ2-5; no reliable D call. Between the trimmed V and J ends, which lost 7 bases and 5 bases, there was a span of 14 bases. Per germline, CDR1 SNHLY and CDR2 FYNNEI. The CDR3 runs 13 residues. The CDR3 region has the DNA TGTGCCAGCAATTTTGCTAGGTGGGAGACCCAGTACTTC. Its translation: CASNFARWETQYF.

In nucleotides, the CDR3 is TGTGCCAGCAGCGGAGGACAGGGGCATTCTTCTGGTGAGCAGTTCTTC. The encoded protein is CASSGGQGHSSGEQFF. V is TRBV9 and J is TRBJ2-1, with 9 bases aligning to TRBD1. V lost 3 bases to trimming and J lost 9 bases; unmatched junction nucleotides: 13. The CDR3 is 16 amino acids. The germline V gene encodes CDR1 SGDLS and CDR2 YYNGEE.

V usage is TRBV10-3 and J usage is TRBJ2-3; no clear D. Trimming removed 10 bases at V and 2 bases at J, with 13 bases between. The CDR3 is 13 amino acids. CDR1 is ENHRY and CDR2 is SYGVKD in the germline V gene. CDR3 DNA: TGTGCCACCGTAACTGGGGTCACAGATACGCAGTATTTT. This gives the protein CATVTGVTDTQYF.

This clone was counted only a few times. This sequence joins TRBV7-8 and TRBJ2-7; the D gene could be TRBD1 or TRBD2 (5 bases each). The V end lost 5 bases, the J end lost 8 bases, and 13 bases lay between the germline ends. Germline lookup yields CDR1 SGHVS and CDR2 FQNEAQ. This CDR3 spans 12 amino acids. The CDR3 DNA sequence: TGTGCCAGCAGCCCCTCTTGGGGACAGCAGTACTTC. It codes for CASSPSWGQQYF.